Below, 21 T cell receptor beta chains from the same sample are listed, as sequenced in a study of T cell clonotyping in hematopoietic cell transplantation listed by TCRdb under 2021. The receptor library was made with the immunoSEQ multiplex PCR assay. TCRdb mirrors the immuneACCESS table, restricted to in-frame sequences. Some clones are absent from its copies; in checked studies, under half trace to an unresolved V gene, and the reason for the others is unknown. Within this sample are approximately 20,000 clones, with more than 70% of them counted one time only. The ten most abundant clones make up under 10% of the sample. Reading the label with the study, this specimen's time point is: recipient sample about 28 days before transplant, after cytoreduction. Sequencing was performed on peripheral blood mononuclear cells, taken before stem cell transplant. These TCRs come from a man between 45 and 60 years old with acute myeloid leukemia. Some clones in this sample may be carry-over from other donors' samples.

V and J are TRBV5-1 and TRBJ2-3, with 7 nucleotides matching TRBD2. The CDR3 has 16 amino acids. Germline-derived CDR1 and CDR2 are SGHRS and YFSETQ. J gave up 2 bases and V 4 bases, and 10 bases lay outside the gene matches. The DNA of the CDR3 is TGCGCCAGCAGCCCCCCCTCGGCGGGGGACACAGATACGCAGTATTTT. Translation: CASSPPSAGDTDTQYF.

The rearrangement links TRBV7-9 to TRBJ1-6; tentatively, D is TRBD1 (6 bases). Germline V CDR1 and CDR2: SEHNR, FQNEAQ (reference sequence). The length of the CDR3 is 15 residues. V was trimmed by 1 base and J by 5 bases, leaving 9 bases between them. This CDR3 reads CASSLGGGHNSPLHF. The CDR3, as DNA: TGTGCCAGCAGCTTAGGAGGGGGACATAATTCACCCCTCCACTTT.

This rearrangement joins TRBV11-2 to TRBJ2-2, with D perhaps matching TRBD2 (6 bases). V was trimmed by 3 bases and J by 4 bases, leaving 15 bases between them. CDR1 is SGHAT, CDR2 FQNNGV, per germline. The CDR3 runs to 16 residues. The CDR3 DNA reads TGTGCCAGCAGCTTCTCAAGAGGAGGGTCCACCGGGGAGCTGTTTTTT. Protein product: CASSFSRGGSTGELFF.

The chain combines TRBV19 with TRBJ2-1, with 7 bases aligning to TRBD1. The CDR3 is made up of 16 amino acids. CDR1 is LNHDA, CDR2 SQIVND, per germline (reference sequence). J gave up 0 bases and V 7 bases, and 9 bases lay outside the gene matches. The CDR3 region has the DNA TGTGCCAGTACCCGGACAGGAGAGAGCTCCTACAATGAGCAGTTCTTC. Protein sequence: CASTRTGESSYNEQFF.

CDR3 nucleotide sequence: TGTGCCAGCTCAGGGGGGCTGGATGAGCAGTTCTTC. As protein: CASSGGLDEQFF. The chain links TRBV18 to TRBJ2-1; either TRBD1 or TRBD2 may fit D (6 bases each). This CDR3 contains 12 residues. Germline V gene data show CDR1 as KGHSH and CDR2 as LQKENI. Trimming shortened V by 5 bases and J by 8 bases, and 10 bases separated the two germline ends. Full variable domain (remainder filled in from reference TRBV18 and TRBJ2-1): NAGVMQNPRHLVRRRGQEARLRCSPMKGHSHVYWYRQLPEEGLKFMVYLQKENIIDESGMPKERFSAEFPKEGPSILRIQQVVRGDSAAYFCASSGGLDEQFFGPGTRLTVL.

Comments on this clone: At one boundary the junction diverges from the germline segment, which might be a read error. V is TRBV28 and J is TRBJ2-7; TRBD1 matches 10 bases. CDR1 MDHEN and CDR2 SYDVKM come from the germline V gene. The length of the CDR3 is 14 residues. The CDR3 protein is CTSSKGQGSYEQYF. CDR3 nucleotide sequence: TGTACCAGCAGCAAGGGACAGGGGTCCTACGAGCAGTACTTC.

CDR3 region: CASSREQGAGNTIYF. CDR3 nucleotide sequence: TGCGCCAGCAGCAGAGAACAGGGGGCTGGAAACACCATATATTTT. The chain has TRBV5-1 and TRBJ1-3, with TRBD1 matching 8 bases. The CDR3 consists of 15 residues. Germline V gene data show CDR1 as SGHRS and CDR2 as YFSETQ. V lost 4 bases, J lost 2 bases, and 5 bases stayed unmatched. Variable domain in full (rest from reference TRBV5-1 and TRBJ1-3): KAGVTQTPRYLIKTRGQQVTLSCSPISGHRSVSWYQQTPGQGLQFLFEYFSETQRNKGNFPGRFSGRQFSNSRSEMNVSTLELGDSALYLCASSREQGAGNTIYFGEGSWLTVV.

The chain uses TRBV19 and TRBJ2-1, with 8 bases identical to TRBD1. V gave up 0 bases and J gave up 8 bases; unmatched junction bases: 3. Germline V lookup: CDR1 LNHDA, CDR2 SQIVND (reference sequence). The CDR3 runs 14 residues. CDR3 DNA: TGTGCCAGTAGTATAGAGGCAGGGGGCGATGAGCAGTTCTTC. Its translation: CASSIEAGGDEQFF.

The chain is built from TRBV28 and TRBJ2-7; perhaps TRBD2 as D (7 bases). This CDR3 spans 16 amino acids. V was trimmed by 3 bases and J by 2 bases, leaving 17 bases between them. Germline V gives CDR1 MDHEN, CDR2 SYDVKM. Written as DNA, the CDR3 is TGTGCCAGCAGTTTGGGGGGGCCCCCGGCCGCCTACGAGCAGTACTTC. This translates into CASSLGGPPAAYEQYF.

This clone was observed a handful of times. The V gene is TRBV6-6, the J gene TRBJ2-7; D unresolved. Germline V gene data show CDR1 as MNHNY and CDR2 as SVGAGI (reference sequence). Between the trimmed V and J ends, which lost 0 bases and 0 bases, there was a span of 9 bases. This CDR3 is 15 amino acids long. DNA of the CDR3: TGTGCCAGCAGTTACTCTTGGGGTTCCTCCTACGAGCAGTACTTC. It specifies CASSYSWGSSYEQYF.

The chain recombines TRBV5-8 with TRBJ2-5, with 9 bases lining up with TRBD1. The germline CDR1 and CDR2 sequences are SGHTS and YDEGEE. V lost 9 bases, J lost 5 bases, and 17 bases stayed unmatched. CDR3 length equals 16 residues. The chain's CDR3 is CATVRSGTGSWETQYF. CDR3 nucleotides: TGTGCCACCGTGCGGTCCGGGACAGGGTCTTGGGAGACCCAGTACTTC.

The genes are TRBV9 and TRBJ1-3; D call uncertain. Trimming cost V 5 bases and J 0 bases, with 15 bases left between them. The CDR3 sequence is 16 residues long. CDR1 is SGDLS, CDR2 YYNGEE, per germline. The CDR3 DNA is TGTGCCAGCAGTACGTACGGCGTTTCCTCTGGAAACACCATATATTTT. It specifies CASSTYGVSSGNTIYF.

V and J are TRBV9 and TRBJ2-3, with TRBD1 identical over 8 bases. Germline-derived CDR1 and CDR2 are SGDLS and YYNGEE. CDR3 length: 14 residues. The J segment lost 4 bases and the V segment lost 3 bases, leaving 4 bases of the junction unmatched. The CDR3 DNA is TGTGCCAGCAGCGCCGACAGGGGAGCAGATACGCAGTATTTT. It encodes CASSADRGADTQYF.

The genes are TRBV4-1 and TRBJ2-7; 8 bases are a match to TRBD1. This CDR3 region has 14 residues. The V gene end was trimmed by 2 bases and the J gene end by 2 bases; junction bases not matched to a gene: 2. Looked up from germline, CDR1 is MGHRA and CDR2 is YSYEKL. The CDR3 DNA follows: TGCGCCAGCAGCCAACAACAGGGGGCCTACGAGCAGTACTTC. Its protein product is CASSQQQGAYEQYF.

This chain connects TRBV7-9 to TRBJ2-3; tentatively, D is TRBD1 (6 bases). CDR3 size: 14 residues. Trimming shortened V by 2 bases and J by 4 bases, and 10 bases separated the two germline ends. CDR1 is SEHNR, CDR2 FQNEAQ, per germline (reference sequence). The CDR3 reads CASSLLGAADTQYF. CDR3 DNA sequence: TGTGCCAGCAGCTTACTGGGGGCCGCAGATACGCAGTATTTT.

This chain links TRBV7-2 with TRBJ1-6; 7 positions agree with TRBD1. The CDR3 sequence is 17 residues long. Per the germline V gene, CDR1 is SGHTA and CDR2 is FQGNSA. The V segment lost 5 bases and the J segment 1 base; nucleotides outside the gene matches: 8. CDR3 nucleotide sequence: TGTGCCAGCAGCCCACGACAGGGACTGTCCTATAATTCACCCCTCCACTTT. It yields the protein CASSPRQGLSYNSPLHF. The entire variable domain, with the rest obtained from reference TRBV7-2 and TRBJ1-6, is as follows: GAGVSQSPSNKVTEKGKDVELRCDPISGHTALYWYRQSLGQGLEFLIYFQGNSAPDKSGLPSDRFSAERTGGSVSTLTIQRTQQEDSAVYLCASSPRQGLSYNSPLHFGNGTRLTVT.

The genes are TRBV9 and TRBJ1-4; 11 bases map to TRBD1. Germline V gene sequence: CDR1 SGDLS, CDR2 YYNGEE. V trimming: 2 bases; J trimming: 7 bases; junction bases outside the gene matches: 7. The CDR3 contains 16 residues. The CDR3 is CASSVWTGGGSEKLFF. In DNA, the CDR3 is TGTGCCAGCAGCGTCTGGACAGGGGGCGGTAGTGAAAAACTGTTTTTT.

CDR3 coding DNA: TGTGCCAGCAGTTTAACAGGACGGCAGACCCAGTACTTC. It encodes CASSLTGRQTQYF. The genes are TRBV6-1 and TRBJ2-5; possible D gene TRBD1, 5 bases. Germline CDR1 MNHNS, CDR2 SASEGT. This CDR3 is built from 13 residues. The V end was cut by 5 bases, the J end by 6 bases, with 13 bases between.

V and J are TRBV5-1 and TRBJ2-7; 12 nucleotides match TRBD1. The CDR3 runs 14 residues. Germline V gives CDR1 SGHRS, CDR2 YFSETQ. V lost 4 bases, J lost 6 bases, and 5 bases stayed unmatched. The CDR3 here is CASSLGTGGVEQYF. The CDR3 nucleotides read TGCGCCAGCAGCCTTGGGACAGGGGGCGTCGAGCAGTACTTC.

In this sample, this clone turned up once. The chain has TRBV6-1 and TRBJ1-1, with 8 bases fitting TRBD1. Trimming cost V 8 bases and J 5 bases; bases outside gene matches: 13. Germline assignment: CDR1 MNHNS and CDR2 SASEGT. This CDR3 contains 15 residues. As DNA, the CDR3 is TGTGCCAGCCCGACGAGAGACAGGGGTGGTACTGAAGCTTTCTTT. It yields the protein CASPTRDRGGTEAFF.

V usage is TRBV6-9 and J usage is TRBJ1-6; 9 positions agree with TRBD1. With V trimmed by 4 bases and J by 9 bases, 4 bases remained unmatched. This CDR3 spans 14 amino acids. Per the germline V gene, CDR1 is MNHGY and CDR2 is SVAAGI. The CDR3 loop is CASSLDRGGSPLHF. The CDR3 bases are TGTGCCAGCAGTTTGGACAGGGGAGGTTCACCCCTCCACTTT.